Listed here are 32 T cell receptor beta chains from one sample, sequenced in a study of T-cell reconstitution after alpha-beta-depleted transplantation in children. The library targeted TCRbeta and was prepared with unique molecular identifiers. TCRdb independently ran MiXCR on the PCR reads; one entry per CDR3 protein. The sample lists 640,000 or so distinct CDR3 sequences, roughly 17% seen once, with 0.85% to 1.3% in the top ten. Here the sequenced sample was PBMCs from the stem cell graft donor, taken from the stem cell graft. The receptors here all came from a human donor who donated a stem cell graft to a child with acute myeloid leukemia.

This clonotype was counted between two and nine times. V gene TRBV29-1 combines with J gene TRBJ2-3, with D hard to call. The germline V and J ends were trimmed by 5 bases and 1 base, with 7 bases remaining between them. The germline gives CDR1 SQVTM, CDR2 ANQGSEA. The CDR3 covers 12 residues. The CDR3 reads CSVNPGTDTQYF. The DNA of the CDR3 is TGCAGCGTTAATCCGGGCACAGATACGCAGTATTTT.

Of note for this clonotype: The junction departs from the called germline gene at one end, perhaps through a read error. The rearrangement uses TRBV28 and TRBJ1-2; no clear D. The CDR3 is made up of 13 amino acids. Germline-derived CDR1 and CDR2 are MDHEN and SYDVKM. Here the CDR3 DNA reads TGTACCAGCAGGATGGGGAGCGTCTATGGCTACACCTTC. This sequence encodes CTSRMGSVYGYTF.

This clonotype was seen ten or more times. The chain is built from TRBV15 and TRBJ2-3; TRBD2 matches 10 bases. Germline CDR1 is LNHNV and CDR2 is YYDKDF (reference sequence). The CDR3 spans 14 residues. The J segment lost 5 bases and the V segment lost 8 bases, leaving 7 bases of the junction unmatched. The DNA of the CDR3 is TGTGCCACCCTGAGCGGGGGGGCCCGAGATACGCAGTATTTT. It encodes CATLSGGARDTQYF.

The CDR3 loop reads CSARQAGGPYEQYV. The CDR3 nucleotides read TGCAGTGCTAGGCAGGCGGGGGGCCCCTACGAGCAGTACGTC. The rearrangement links TRBV20-1 to TRBJ2-7; 8 bases map to TRBD2. V shed 3 bases, J shed 2 bases, and the junction held 6 bases outside the gene matches. The germline gives CDR1 DFQATT, CDR2 SNEGSKA (reference sequence). The CDR3 sequence is 14 residues long.

The chain joins TRBV20-1 to TRBJ1-2; 10 bases are shared with TRBD1. The J segment lost 4 bases and the V segment lost 3 bases, leaving 5 bases of the junction unmatched. Germline CDR1 and CDR2: DFQATT and SNEGSKA (reference sequence). The CDR3 length is 14 residues. This CDR3 is CSASGTGVIYGYTF. The CDR3 DNA reads as TGCAGTGCTAGTGGGACAGGGGTGATCTATGGCTACACCTTC.

This clonotype was recorded at least ten times. The V and J genes are TRBV24-1 and TRBJ2-1; D gene unclear. With 3 bases removed from V and 6 bases from J, the gap between germline ends came to 8 bases. The CDR3 is 13 residues long. Germline CDR1 is KGHDR and CDR2 is SFDVKD. In DNA form, the CDR3 reads TGTGCCACCAGTGATCCCCGAGGCAATGAGCAGTTCTTC. It yields the protein CATSDPRGNEQFF.

This clonotype has a count of ten or more. Relative to the germline gene, one junction end is altered; a read error may explain this. The gene calls are TRBV20-1 and TRBJ1-1; no clear D gene. Germline V lookup: CDR1 DFQATT, CDR2 SNEGSKA (reference sequence). The CDR3 sequence is 12 residues long. The CDR3 nucleotides are TGCGGTGCACGAAGGCTGGGCACTGAAGCTTTCTTT. It yields the protein CGARRLGTEAFF.

This chain links TRBV5-1 with TRBJ1-4, with D tentatively TRBD1 (5 bases). From germline, CDR1 is SGHRS and CDR2 YFSETQ. The CDR3 consists of 14 residues. The V gene lost 4 bases and the J gene lost 2 bases, with 9 bases spanning the gap. In DNA form, the CDR3 reads TGCGCCAGCAGCGGGGGACTGACTAATGAAAAACTGTTTTTT. It codes for CASSGGLTNEKLFF.

The sample holds many counts of this clonotype. The gene calls are TRBV11-2 and TRBJ2-7, with D tentatively TRBD2 (5 bases). Germline V lookup: CDR1 SGHAT, CDR2 FQNNGV. This CDR3 has 15 residues. V was cut by 1 base and J by 1 base, with 11 bases left in between. The CDR3 coding sequence is TGTGCCAGCAGCTTAGCGCGCGGGCCTTCCTACGAGCAGTACGTC. Its translation is CASSLARGPSYEQYV.

Note on this clonotype: A much larger clone differs from this one at a single base, so this may be a read error. The CDR3 reads CAWSRLLGANYGDTF. DNA of the CDR3: TGTGCCTGGAGCCGACTACTGGGGGCTAACTATGGCGACACCTTC. The V call is TRBV30, the J call TRBJ1-2, with a possible D match to TRBD1 (6 bases). The CDR3 runs 15 residues. CDR1 GTSNPN and CDR2 SVGIG come from the germline V gene (reference sequence). Based on the CDR3 plus reference TRBV30 and TRBJ1-2, the full variable domain is SQTIHQWPATLVQPVGSPLSLECTVEGTSNPNLYWYRQAAGRGLQLLFYSVGIGQISSEVPQNLSASRPQDRQFILSSKKLLLSDSGFYLCAWSRLLGANYGDTFGSGTRLTVV.

In its sample, this clonotype was seen a few times. This rearrangement joins TRBV12-3 or TRBV12-4 to TRBJ2-2; no reliable D call. Trimming stripped 3 bases from V and 0 bases from J, with 8 bases between. The CDR3 sequence is 15 residues long. The CDR3 sequence: CASSLGSTNTGELFF. As DNA, the CDR3 is TGTGCCAGCAGTTTGGGCAGCACGAACACCGGGGAGCTGTTTTTT.

This clonotype has only a few counts. The chain uses TRBV7-6 and TRBJ1-2; the D is unclear. Germline V lookup: CDR1 SGHVS, CDR2 FNYEAQ. V shed 1 base and J shed 6 bases, with 12 bases lying between them. This CDR3 is built from 14 residues. The chain's CDR3 is CASSLGNRANGYTF. Written as DNA, the CDR3 is TGTGCCAGCAGCTTAGGCAACAGAGCTAATGGCTACACCTTC. The full variable domain, in which reference TRBV7-6 and TRBJ1-2 provide the parts outside the CDR3, is GAGVSQSPRYKVTKRGQDVALRCDPISGHVSLYWYRQALGQGPEFLTYFNYEAQQDKSGLPNDRFSAERPEGSISTLTIQRTEQRDSAMYRCASSLGNRANGYTFGSGTRLTVV.

This clonotype was detected ten times or more. As DNA, the CDR3 is TGCAGTGCCAGGTTGTCCTCCTACGAGCAGTACGTC. It specifies CSARLSSYEQYV. The V gene is TRBV20-1, the J gene TRBJ2-7; D unclear. V lost 6 bases and J 0 bases, leaving 9 bases between the germline ends. There are 12 residues in the CDR3. Germline-derived CDR1 and CDR2 are DFQATT and SNEGSKA (reference sequence).

The V and J genes are TRBV9 and TRBJ1-3; D is possibly TRBD1 (6 bases). In germline, CDR1 is SGDLS, CDR2 YYNGEE. The CDR3 extends over 16 amino acids. Trimming removed 3 bases at V and 1 base at J, with 14 bases between. CDR3 DNA: TGTGCCAGCAGCGGGCGGACAGACCTTTCTGGAAACACCATATATTTT. This gives the protein CASSGRTDLSGNTIYF.

The table lists this clonotype with a few counts. The chain couples TRBV7-8 to TRBJ2-2; D call uncertain. The CDR3 loop spans 15 amino acids. The V and J ends lost 1 base and 2 bases respectively, with 8 bases between them. Germline V gene data show CDR1 as SGHVS and CDR2 as FQNEAQ. This chain's CDR3 is CASSLVVVNTGELFF. CDR3 nucleotides: TGTGCCAGCAGCTTAGTGGTGGTTAACACCGGGGAGCTGTTTTTT.

DNA of the CDR3: TGTGCCAGCAGCTTCGGGATTTCTGAAGCTTTCTTT. The encoded protein is CASSFGISEAFF. J is TRBJ1-1 and V is TRBV7-3; D not resolved. The V gene lost 3 bases and the J gene lost 6 bases, with 8 bases spanning the gap. Germline V CDR1 and CDR2: SGHTA, FQGTGA. The CDR3 has 12 amino acids.

This clonotype was recorded many times. This sequence joins TRBV21-1 and TRBJ2-7. TRBV21-1 is assigned pseudogene status. The CDR3 runs 14 residues. The CDR3 here is CASSKGPEMYEQYV. The CDR3 bases are TGTGCCAGCAGCAAAGGGCCAGAGATGTACGAGCAGTACGTC.

This chain links TRBV28 with TRBJ2-5; D perhaps matches TRBD1 (6 bases). Germline V lookup: CDR1 MDHEN, CDR2 SYDVKM. V lost 7 bases to trimming and J lost 0 bases, with 12 bases between them. The CDR3 sequence is 14 residues long. The CDR3 bases are TGTGCCAGCACCCCGCCAGGGGACCAAGAGACCCAGTACTTC. Encoded protein: CASTPPGDQETQYF. Full variable domain (rest looked up from reference TRBV28 and TRBJ2-5): DVKVTQSSRYLVKRTGEKVFLECVQDMDHENMFWYRQDPGLGLRLIYFSYDVKMKEKGDIPEGYSVSREKKERFSLILESASTNQTSMYLCASTPPGDQETQYFGPGTRLLVL.

This clonotype has a handful of counts. The V and J genes are TRBV7-9 and TRBJ1-1, with 8 nucleotides matching TRBD1. Germline V gives CDR1 SEHNR, CDR2 FQNEAQ (reference sequence). The CDR3 consists of 13 residues. With V trimmed by 5 bases and J by 9 bases, 8 bases remained unmatched. The chain's CDR3 is CASSLTGGGKAFF. CDR3 nucleotides: TGTGCCAGCAGCCTCACAGGGGGGGGGAAAGCTTTCTTT.

This clonotype was observed a handful of times. This chain connects TRBV7-2 to TRBJ2-5, with 12 bases fitting TRBD2. CDR1 and CDR2 (germline): SGHTA, FQGNSA. V lost 0 bases, J lost 5 bases, and 13 bases stayed unmatched. The CDR3 extends over 19 amino acids. As DNA, the CDR3 is TGTGCCAGCAGCTTAGCCCTCGGGGCGACTAGCGGGGGTGGGGAGACCCAGTACTTC. Its translation: CASSLALGATSGGGETQYF.

The CDR3 DNA sequence: TGTGCCAGCAGCCTTGGGACTAGCGGGGACCCTTGGGAGACCCAGTACTTC. Its translation is CASSLGTSGDPWETQYF. The chain combines TRBV14 with TRBJ2-5, with TRBD2 matching over 13 bases. The CDR3 loop spans 17 amino acids. V dropped 4 bases and J dropped 5; count of bases not matched to a gene: 10. Germline assignment: CDR1 SGHDN and CDR2 FVKESK.

In its sample, this clonotype was seen many times. The chain joins TRBV7-3 to TRBJ1-6; tentative D call: TRBD1 (6 bases). Between the trimmed V and J ends, which lost 5 bases and 7 bases, there was a span of 9 bases. CDR1 and CDR2 from the germline V gene are SGHTA and FQGTGA. The CDR3 covers 13 residues. CDR3 sequence: CASSQGQNSPLHF. DNA for the CDR3: TGTGCCAGCAGCCAAGGACAGAATTCACCCCTCCACTTT.

In its sample, this clonotype was seen many times. The chain recombines TRBV20-1 with TRBJ2-7; 8 nucleotides agree with TRBD2. V dropped 3 bases and J dropped 0; count of bases not matched to a gene: 7. Germline V CDR1 and CDR2: DFQATT, SNEGSKA (reference sequence). This CDR3 has 15 amino acids. CDR3 loop: CSASTSGITSYEQYF. CDR3 bases: TGCAGTGCTAGCACTAGCGGTATTACCTCCTACGAGCAGTACTTC.

This clonotype has ten or more counts. This rearrangement joins TRBV20-1 to TRBJ1-1; D unresolved. V was clipped by 5 bases and J by 0 bases, with 10 bases between them. The CDR3 is 13 amino acids. Germline assignment: CDR1 DFQATT and CDR2 SNEGSKA (reference sequence). CDR3 loop: CSARRGMNTEAFF. The CDR3, as DNA: TGCAGTGCTCGACGCGGGATGAACACTGAAGCTTTCTTT.

The V gene is TRBV4-3, the J gene TRBJ2-5, with 12 bases aligning to TRBD2. Germline assignment: CDR1 LGHNA and CDR2 YSLEER. With V trimmed by 4 bases and J by 5 bases, 5 bases remained unmatched. The CDR3 consists of 15 residues. CDR3 protein: CASSRPGTSGETQYF. CDR3 bases: TGCGCCAGCAGCCGACCCGGGACTAGCGGGGAGACCCAGTACTTC.

With regard to this clonotype: One junction end disagrees with the germline gene, perhaps due to a read error. The chain carries TRBV6-1 and TRBJ2-5; maybe TRBD2 (6 bases). Germline values: CDR1 MNHNS, CDR2 SASEGT. This CDR3 is built from 14 residues. This chain's CDR3 is CASSTGLVQETEYF. The CDR3 DNA follows: TGTGCCAGCAGTACGGGACTCGTCCAAGAGACCGAGTACTTC.

This clonotype was seen ten or more times. The chain combines TRBV12-3 or TRBV12-4 with TRBJ1-1; D gene unclear. The CDR3 contains 15 residues. V was trimmed by 2 bases and J by 5 bases, leaving 15 bases between them. The CDR3 DNA follows: TGTGCCAGCAGTTTAATCGTGGGGTTGGGGACTGAAGCTTTCTTT. It encodes CASSLIVGLGTEAFF.

This clonotype came up a few times. V usage is TRBV24-1 and J usage is TRBJ1-1, with D uncertain. This CDR3 spans 12 amino acids. Looked up from germline, CDR1 is KGHDR and CDR2 is SFDVKD. The V end lost 9 bases, the J end lost 1 base, and 8 bases lay between the germline ends. Written as DNA, the CDR3 is TGTGCCACCTCCCGCGGGAACACTGAAGCTTTCTTT. Translated, it gives CATSRGNTEAFF.

In this sample, this clonotype turned up a few times. This rearrangement joins TRBV12-3 or TRBV12-4 to TRBJ1-1, with D tentatively TRBD1 (5 bases). The germline V and J ends were trimmed by 7 bases and 5 bases, with 17 bases remaining between them. This CDR3 comprises 14 residues. The CDR3 reads CASTPVGGVTEAFF. The CDR3 DNA reads as TGTGCCAGCACCCCTGTGGGGGGGGTGACTGAAGCTTTCTTT.

The CDR3 spells CATETGTEYQPQHF. Here the CDR3 DNA reads TGTGCCACCGAAACCGGGACAGAATATCAGCCCCAGCATTTT. The rearrangement joins TRBV15 to TRBJ1-5, with 7 nucleotides matching TRBD1. This CDR3 contains 14 residues. V dropped 8 bases and J dropped 5; count of bases not matched to a gene: 9. Germline V lookup: CDR1 LNHNV, CDR2 YYDKDF (reference sequence).

This clonotype has at least ten counts. The chain links TRBV12-3 or TRBV12-4 to TRBJ2-3; 7 nucleotides match TRBD2. The CDR3 totals 15 residues. The V and J ends lost 6 bases and 6 bases, in that order; junction bases with no gene match: 12. This CDR3 is CASSSPHLSGDTQYF. In DNA form, the CDR3 reads TGTGCCAGCAGCTCGCCCCACCTTAGCGGGGATACGCAGTATTTT.

This clonotype was observed a single time. At one of its ends the junction is not consistent with the germline gene, which may arise from a read error. V gene TRBV7-3 combines with J gene TRBJ2-2, with D possibly TRBD2 on 5 matching bases. The V gene's germline CDR1 is SGHTA and CDR2 FQGTGA. The CDR3 has 14 residues. The CDR3 is CDSSPGTNTGELFF. Here the CDR3 DNA reads TGTGACAGCAGCCCCGGGACGAACACCGGGGAGCTGTTTTTT.